This record covers a single T cell receptor (beta chain). Its antigen is still unknown. Separation from the roughly 670-subject first cohort characterized the roughly 120-subject validation cohort, to which the donors belonged. Germline-derived CDR1 and CDR2 are MNHEY and SVGAGI. Trimming pared 3 bases from V and 0 bases from J, leaving 9 bases between. The CDR3 runs to 15 residues. This record belongs to a study of cytomegalovirus exposure and HLA in healthy donors. Study in general: According to later analysis, the same platform produced the 120 validation and 666 first-cohort repertoires. Overall study results and limits: Listed as cytomegalovirus-associated were roughly 180 TCR beta chains.

Produced via immunoSEQ multiplex PCR; TCRdb's table is partial and in-frame only. In the table there are 100,000 to 150,000 clones, approximately 95% of which are singletons. Sequencing used PBMCs. This chain uses TRBV6-5 with TRBJ1-3; the D gene is possibly TRBD1 (5 bases). The receptor comes from a man aged 18-30 years in good health and CMV-seronegative. The CDR3: CASSYQGGSGNTIYF. CDR3 nucleotides: TGTGCCAGCAGTTATCAGGGCGGCTCTGGAAACACCATATATTTT.